The text below deals with one T cell receptor beta chain. The specificity of this receptor is unknown. Nothing much larger sits one base from this clone, and base qualities are not available. The germline V gene specifies SGDLS as CDR1 and YYNGEE as CDR2. CDR3 length: 18 amino acids, cysteine to phenylalanine. This entry keeps only the CDR3 DNA: 54 bases, framed from base 1. Germline trimming amounts to 0 bases on V and 2 bases on J, with 9 as the count of junction bases outside the gene matches. This entry is derived from a study of blood T cell repertoires in COVID-19 (TCRdb year 2020). Some background on the complete study: Collaborator samples came from the United States, Italy and Spain and covered acute and convalescent phases of COVID-19. The sample metadata nearly always contained a de-identified subject ID, COVID-19 status, age in years and sex. The material from the prospective study consisted of cDNA or gDNA derived from T cells, B-cell-depleted T cells, or PBMCs. Where HLA class I and class II types were available, the types were taken from metadata supplied by the sample provider, not from assay-based typing. The repertoires were released in a freely available public database meant as a resource for research on the immune response to SARS-CoV-2. The dataset comprised deeply sampled blood TCRbeta repertoires from subjects exposed to, actively infected with, or recovered from COVID-19. Samples came from the ongoing ImmuneRACE study (first 160 participants) plus 1,254 subjects from 6 global collaborators.

TCRbeta CDR3 regions were amplified from genomic DNA by means of the immunoSEQ Assay, a bias-controlled multiplex PCR. Per the authors' processing: The number of nucleated cells in each sample was estimated from the amplification of reference gene primers within the assay. To quantify the absolute abundance of each unique TCRbeta CDR3 rearrangement, sequence reads were collapsed and filtered. For each sample, productive Simpson clonality was calculated as the square root of Simpson's diversity index across productive rearrangements. Drawn from immuneACCESS, this table holds only the in-frame rearrangements with V and J called that TCRdb kept. Clones are partly lost; checked studies trace under half to an unresolved V gene and leave the rest unexplained. V, J and clone size were drawn from that table, and D and trimming were deduced from the DNA. The sample has 100,000 to 120,000 clones on record, 85% to 90% of them singletons. Roughly 5% of the sample is held by the ten biggest clonotypes.

Summary of the overall study and its limitations: How much clinical and demographic metadata was included differed by source and by participant, and the metadata was provided uncurated.

One collaborating source in Seattle enrolled patients while the patients were actively infected and followed the patients over time throughout the course of disease. Whole blood was collected in K2EDTA tubes by collaborating institutions according to the institutions' own protocols. For TCRbeta analysis, collaborator samples were shipped as frozen whole blood, as isolated PBMCs, or as DNA extracted from either sample type. Here the chain combines TRBV9 and TRBJ2-5, and 11 junction bases match TRBD2. The sequenced sample consisted of peripheral blood. The sequence came from a woman aged 55-70 years with COVID-19, enrolled during active disease. The CDR3 reads CASSVESSGGAEQETQYF. The nucleotides read TGTGCCAGCAGCGTAGAGAGTAGCGGGGGGGCCGAGCAAGAGACCCAGTACTTC.